The rows below give T cell receptor beta chains drawn from one sample of a study of beta chain features in type 1 diabetes. This table comes from immunoSEQ multiplex PCR, and its TCRdb copy is limited to in-frame clones, with some not included. The sample has approximately 130,000 clones, roughly 17% seen once. Sequenced sample: central memory CD4+ T cells from blood. These receptors all stem from a man aged 18 to 29 with type 1 diabetes. The conserved cysteine and the conserved F or W are not part of the CDR3 here. Fields, in order: V gene, J gene, CDR3 protein.

TRBV7-9	TRBJ2-7	ASSLGGSQYEQY
TRBV7-2	TRBJ2-7	ASSPVAGAGSGEQY
TRBV5-1	TRBJ2-3	ASSTQGQSTDTQY
TRBV5-4	TRBJ1-2	ASSRGTGDGYT
TRBV2	TRBJ2-5	ASSAQGQETQY
TRBV7-2	TRBJ2-2	ASSGAGWNTGELF
TRBV28	TRBJ2-1	ASNSGAYNEQF
TRBV19	TRBJ2-7	ASSRGPGNEQY
TRBV7-2	TRBJ2-1	ASSSAGVEQF
TRBV30	TRBJ1-6	AWSVGSPLH
TRBV9	TRBJ2-1	ASSVALTGTSKF
TRBV7-2	TRBJ2-2	ASSLQQGSGELF
TRBV7-6	TRBJ2-1	ASTLIADPSYNEQF